The entry below describes one T cell receptor (beta chain). Its antigen remains unknown. It was with 60 Vbeta and 13 Jbeta primers that the PCR ran. The assay was immunoSEQ multiplex PCR, and TCRdb's table has in-frame clones only and misses some. The sample has approximately 83,000 clones; more than 75% are singletons. The germline V gene encodes CDR1 LGHNA and CDR2 YNFKEQ. This CDR3 comprises 19 residues. J lost 0 bases, V lost 1 base, and 11 bases had no gene match. The data originate from a study of cytomegalovirus exposure and HLA in healthy donors. Study outcomes and limitations: Immune exposure information comprised only CMV serostatus. Per a later analysis, 16,951 TCR beta sequences showed association with HLA alleles at 0.05 false discovery rate.

Input material: PBMCs. The chain combines TRBV4-2 with TRBJ2-3; 9 bases agree with TRBD2. The origin of this receptor is a man aged 18 to 29 in good health and CMV-seronegative. CDR3 coding DNA: TGTGCCAGCAGCCAAGCGTGGCTAGCGGGAAACCCTAGCACAGATACGCAGTATTTT. Translated: CASSQAWLAGNPSTDTQYF.